This T cell receptor (beta chain) was identified in a study of metastatic and nonmetastatic thyroid tumors. This clone occurred once. What it recognizes is unknown. This may arise from a read error, as a much more abundant clone is one base away. The entire patient cohort was treatment-naive prior to thyroid surgery. The study, taken as a whole, reports: For both blood and tumor, malignant thyroid tumors reportedly showed significantly higher TCR beta diversity than benign nodules did.

Germline-derived CDR1 and CDR2 are LGHNA and YNFKEQ. CDR3 length: 15 residues. Original handling: The study built a papillary thyroid cancer distant-metastasis classifier from CDR3 differences across clinicopathological groups. TCRdb re-clonotyped the PCR reads via MiXCR. It is TCRdb's table, rather than the study itself, that gives the V and J calls and clone size. The sample lists roughly 15,000 clones, more than 10% occurring once. This sequence was found in a female donor with papillary thyroid cancer or a benign thyroid nodule (not recorded which). Some clones in this sample may be carry-over from other donors' samples. The V gene is TRBV4-2, the J gene TRBJ1-2, with 9 nucleotides matching TRBD1. Sequencing was carried out using blood. The CDR3 sequence is CISSQEQGASYGYTF. In DNA, the CDR3 is TGTATCAGCAGCCAAGAACAGGGGGCGAGCTATGGCTACACCTTC.